This TCR beta chain is from a study of CD8 T cells in ankylosing spondylitis. General study findings and limits: Some of these motif variants have turned up before, in reports on reactive arthritis synovial fluid and blood. Disease-linked clones reportedly concentrated significantly in matched ankylosing spondylitis synovial fluid. Within ankylosing spondylitis blood, a TCR beta motif made up of seven to nine highly homologous variants appeared to be characteristic.

A single record per CDR3 protein comes from TCRdb applying MiXCR to the 5' RACE reads. Among 700,000 to 850,000 distinct CDR3 sequences listed, 12% were seen once. In this sample, this clonotype turned up many times. Its antigen remains unidentified. CDR3 size: 14 residues. Trimming cost V 5 bases and J 1 base, with 11 bases left between them. Germline assignment: CDR1 ENHRY and CDR2 SYGVKD. This receptor was taken from a male donor with ankylosing spondylitis. The chain uses TRBV10-3 and TRBJ2-5; TRBD2 might be the D (5 bases). The source material was blood, either unsorted or a sorted T cell fraction (not recorded which). CDR3 region: CAISNGLGQETQYF. CDR3 in DNA: TGTGCCATCAGTAACGGACTCGGCCAAGAGACCCAGTACTTC.